The 28 T cell receptor beta chains in this list originate from one sample, sequenced in a study of regulatory T cells in long-lasting Graves disease. Libraries of TCR beta came from iRepertoire HTBI primers plus Arm-PCR of CDR3 regions. A single record per CDR3 protein comes from TCRdb applying MiXCR to the multiplex PCR reads. Of a few hundred thousand distinct CDR3 sequences in the sample, about a quarter were seen once. The sample's time point: persistent/refractory GD, antithyroid drugs over 5 years with positive TRAb. TCR sequences were obtained from RNA taken from PBMCs. Sequenced material: peripheral blood mononuclear cells (PBMCs), taken when the disease was refractory, from a patient treated with antithyroid drugs. The receptors come from a female donor with Graves disease.

J is TRBJ2-7 and V is TRBV5-1; 7 bases align to TRBD1. The J segment lost 6 bases and the V segment lost 2 bases, leaving 5 bases of the junction unmatched. The germline V gene has CDR1 SGHRS and CDR2 YFSETQ. This CDR3 spans 13 amino acids. CDR3 nucleotides: TGCGCCAGCAGCTTACAATACAGGGGCGAGCAGTACTTC. It specifies CASSLQYRGEQYF. Full variable domain (outside the CDR3, taken from reference TRBV5-1 and TRBJ2-7): KAGVTQTPRYLIKTRGQQVTLSCSPISGHRSVSWYQQTPGQGLQFLFEYFSETQRNKGNFPGRFSGRQFSNSRSEMNVSTLELGDSALYLCASSLQYRGEQYFGPGTRLTVT.

This clonotype has more than one count but fewer than ten. The chain has TRBV29-1 and TRBJ1-1, with no clear D. The CDR3 covers 14 residues. Deletions cut 0 bases from V and 4 bases from J, with 12 bases between. Germline lookup yields CDR1 SQVTM and CDR2 ANQGSEA. The CDR3: CSVEDHESITEAFF. DNA of the CDR3: TGCAGCGTTGAAGATCATGAGTCGATCACTGAAGCTTTCTTT.

This clonotype was counted many times. This chain joins TRBV24-1 and TRBJ1-2; weak D call: TRBD1 (6 bases). The CDR3 covers 14 residues. V lost 4 bases and J 4 bases, leaving 12 bases between the germline ends. Germline CDR1 reads KGHDR; CDR2 reads SFDVKD. For the CDR3, the DNA is TGTGCCACCAGTGACCGAGGGGGTTTCTATGGCTACACCTTC. This translates into CATSDRGGFYGYTF.

This clonotype came up many times. CDR3 residues: CASRKAGTSYEQYF. The CDR3 nucleotides are TGTGCCAGCAGGAAAGCGGGAACCTCCTACGAGCAGTACTTC. V and J are TRBV12-3 or TRBV12-4 and TRBJ2-7; 7 positions match TRBD2. V dropped 6 bases and J dropped 0; count of bases not matched to a gene: 5. The CDR3 is made up of 14 amino acids.

The chain joins TRBV5-6 to TRBJ1-1; D not certain. The CDR3 extends over 15 amino acids. V lost 0 bases to trimming and J lost 1 base, with 10 bases between them. Germline-derived CDR1 and CDR2 are SGHDT and YYEEEE. The CDR3 sequence is CASSLDEEWNTEAFF. The CDR3 nucleotides read TGTGCCAGCAGCTTGGATGAGGAGTGGAACACTGAAGCTTTCTTT.

The J gene is TRBJ1-1, the V gene TRBV20-1; possible D gene TRBD1, 5 bases. Trimming left V 6 bases short and J 6 bases short, with 17 bases between. The CDR3 has 13 residues. CDR1 DFQATT and CDR2 SNEGSKA come from the germline V gene (reference sequence). The CDR3 DNA is TGCAGTGCCCGACCCCCAGGGACGGCTGAAGCTTTCTTT. Its translation is CSARPPGTAEAFF.

This clonotype showed up many times. The CDR3 sequence: CASSLSQGGKKSYGYTF. DNA for the CDR3: TGTGCCAGCAGTTTATCACAGGGGGGCAAGAAGAGCTATGGCTACACCTTC. V is TRBV28 and J is TRBJ1-2; TRBD1 aligns across 8 bases. J gave up 4 bases and V 1 base, and 11 bases lay outside the gene matches. The CDR3 extends over 17 amino acids. In germline, CDR1 is MDHEN, CDR2 SYDVKM.

This clonotype turned up a few times. The gene calls are TRBV12-3 or TRBV12-4 and TRBJ1-2; the match to TRBD1 covers 7 bases. The CDR3 has 14 amino acids. J gave up 2 bases and V 5 bases, and 5 bases lay outside the gene matches. The CDR3 spells CASSAMDRNYGYTF. The DNA for the CDR3 is TGTGCCAGCAGTGCTATGGACAGGAACTATGGCTACACCTTC.

This clonotype has more than one count but fewer than ten. With a much larger clone just one base away, this may be a read error. The chain joins TRBV5-6 to TRBJ1-5; D is perhaps TRBD1 (6 bases). The CDR3 spans 15 residues. Germline assignment: CDR1 SGHDT and CDR2 YYEEEE. The CDR3 nucleotides read TGTGCCGGCAGCTTGCGGGGACATAGCAATCAGCCCCAGCATTTT. This translates into CAGSLRGHSNQPQHF. Variable domain in full (rest from reference TRBV5-6 and TRBJ1-5): DAGVTQSPTHLIKTRGQQVTLRCSPKSGHDTVSWYQQALGQGPQFIFQYYEEEERQRGNFPDRFSGHQFPNYSSELNVNALLLGDSALYLCAGSLRGHSNQPQHFGDGTRLSIL.

This clonotype showed up many times. The V and J genes are TRBV6-1 and TRBJ2-5; D not certain. Germline lookup yields CDR1 MNHNS and CDR2 SASEGT. Trimming removed 2 bases from V and 3 bases from J, with 19 bases in between. This CDR3 contains 17 residues. The CDR3 DNA reads as TGTGCCAGCAGTGAACTCCTTCCCCCAGCGCGAGAAGAGACCCAGTACTTC. Translated: CASSELLPPAREETQYF.

This chain connects TRBV19 to TRBJ1-1; 9 bases line up with TRBD1. Germline CDR1 reads LNHDA; CDR2 reads SQIVND (reference sequence). The CDR3 is 13 residues long. J lost 5 bases, V lost 7 bases, and 5 bases had no gene match. As DNA, the CDR3 is TGTGCCAGTAAGAGACAGGGGGTGACTGAAGCTTTCTTT. It codes for CASKRQGVTEAFF.

The chain is built from TRBV20-1 and TRBJ2-7; 9 bases map to TRBD2. The CDR3 is 14 amino acids. The germline V gene has CDR1 DFQATT and CDR2 SNEGSKA (reference sequence). V gave up 5 bases and J gave up 3 bases; unmatched junction bases: 8. The CDR3 sequence is CSAEIAGEIYEQYF. The CDR3 DNA is TGCAGTGCTGAAATAGCGGGAGAAATCTACGAGCAGTACTTC.

The rearrangement joins TRBV29-1 to TRBJ1-5; no firm D call. The CDR3 loop spans 13 amino acids. Looked up from germline, CDR1 is SQVTM and CDR2 is ANQGSEA. Trimming left V 8 bases short and J 6 bases short, with 17 bases between. The CDR3 DNA sequence: TGCAGCATAGCCAACCGGCGGGGTCAGCCCCAGCATTTT. The encoded protein is CSIANRRGQPQHF. The variable domain in full, completed from reference TRBV29-1 and TRBJ1-5, reads SAVISQKPSRDICQRGTSLTIQCQVDSQVTMMFWYRQQPGQSLTLIATANQGSEATYESGFVIDKFPISRPNLTFSTLTVSNMSPEDSSIYLCSIANRRGQPQHFGDGTRLSIL.

For this clonotype: This may come from a read error, since a much larger clone is one base off. This chain joins TRBV6-5 and TRBJ2-7; D is perhaps TRBD2 (6 bases). Germline CDR1 MNHEY, CDR2 SVGAGI. This CDR3 spans 16 amino acids. The CDR3 DNA is TGTGCCAGCAGTTACTCGATTGGGGGAGGATCGTCCGAGCGGTACTTC. It codes for CASSYSIGGGSSERYF.

The rearrangement joins TRBV5-5 to TRBJ2-7; 7 bases match TRBD2. With V trimmed by 0 bases and J by 3 bases, 6 bases remained unmatched. CDR1 and CDR2 (germline): SGHKS, YYEKEE (reference sequence). CDR3 length equals 15 residues. The CDR3 loop reads CASSLGGGSHYEQYF. CDR3 DNA: TGTGCCAGCAGCTTGGGGGGAGGGTCGCACTACGAGCAGTACTTC.

This clonotype appeared a few times. This chain joins TRBV7-8 and TRBJ2-2; D is uncertain. Germline loops: CDR1 SGHVS, CDR2 FQNEAQ. The CDR3 covers 16 residues. Trimming cost V 2 bases and J 1 base, with 11 bases left between them. This CDR3 is CASSLTHPGNTGELFF. CDR3 DNA: TGTGCCAGCAGCTTAACCCATCCAGGGAACACCGGGGAGCTGTTTTTT.

There are many counts of this clonotype. The V call is TRBV29-1, the J call TRBJ2-7, with D possibly TRBD1 on 6 matching bases. V shed 6 bases and J shed 0 bases, with 12 bases lying between them. The CDR3 consists of 13 residues. Germline CDR1 is SQVTM and CDR2 is ANQGSEA. The CDR3 loop reads CSVAQGYSYEQYF. The CDR3 bases are TGCAGCGTCGCACAGGGTTACTCCTACGAGCAGTACTTC.

In this sample, this clonotype turned up many times. The chain combines TRBV7-2 with TRBJ2-5; 9 nucleotides line up with TRBD2. V lost 2 bases, J lost 1 base, and 2 bases stayed unmatched. CDR1 and CDR2 from the germline V gene are SGHTA and FQGNSA. CDR3 length equals 15 residues. The CDR3 DNA sequence: TGTGCCAGCAGCTTAAAAGCGGGGGGCCAAGAGACCCAGTACTTC. It encodes CASSLKAGGQETQYF.

This clonotype was observed at least ten times. This chain links TRBV11-1 with TRBJ2-4; D may be TRBD1 (6 bases). Trimming left V 0 bases short and J 5 bases short, with 8 bases between. CDR1 and CDR2 from the germline V gene are SGHAT and FQDESV (reference sequence). The CDR3 has 14 residues. CDR3 coding DNA: TGTGCCAGCAGCTTAGCCTGGACAGAAAACATTCAGTACTTC. It specifies CASSLAWTENIQYF.

V is TRBV20-1 and J is TRBJ1-5; perhaps TRBD1 as D (5 bases). The CDR3 runs to 14 residues. The germline V gene encodes CDR1 DFQATT and CDR2 SNEGSKA (reference sequence). V was shortened by 4 bases and J by 9 bases, with 19 bases between the two germline ends. The CDR3 bases are TGCAGTGCTACGTCCCGGGACGGGATCGGGCCCCAGCATTTT. It yields the protein CSATSRDGIGPQHF.

This clonotype was observed many times. The chain employs TRBV12-3 or TRBV12-4 and TRBJ1-5; 7 nucleotides line up with TRBD1. V was clipped by 1 base and J by 9 bases; unmatched bases: 9. This CDR3 spans 15 amino acids. The CDR3 here is CASSLEGQTMGPQHF. The CDR3 DNA is TGTGCCAGCAGTTTAGAGGGACAGACAATGGGGCCCCAGCATTTT.

This clonotype appeared a few times. The rearrangement joins TRBV20-1 to TRBJ2-7; 9 bases map to TRBD1. Germline values: CDR1 DFQATT, CDR2 SNEGSKA (reference sequence). V lost 7 bases and J lost 3; bases outside the gene matches: 10. The CDR3 has 14 residues. The CDR3 DNA reads TGCAGTGTTGAACAGGGGGCACTGGGCTACGAGCAGTACTTC. Amino acid sequence: CSVEQGALGYEQYF.

The sample holds a few counts of this clonotype. The chain carries TRBV28 and TRBJ2-7; D is ambiguous. The germline V gene encodes CDR1 MDHEN and CDR2 SYDVKM. The CDR3 extends over 13 amino acids. V lost 3 bases and J lost 2, with 8 bases in between. The CDR3 spells CASSFWNPYEQYF. The CDR3 nucleotides are TGTGCCAGCAGTTTTTGGAACCCCTACGAGCAGTACTTC.

The gene calls are TRBV9 and TRBJ2-7, with D perhaps matching TRBD2 (5 bases). V was trimmed by 1 base and J by 0 bases, leaving 11 bases between them. Germline CDR1 SGDLS, CDR2 YYNGEE. The CDR3 extends over 15 amino acids. CDR3 region: CASSVTADLSYEQYF. The CDR3, as DNA: TGTGCCAGCAGCGTAACAGCGGATCTCTCCTACGAGCAGTACTTC.

Concerning this clonotype: A junction end diverges from the germline sequence, so it may reflect a read error. The rearrangement joins TRBV20-1 to TRBJ1-1; D remains unclear. CDR1 and CDR2 from the germline V gene are DFQATT and SNEGSKA (reference sequence). This CDR3 is 12 amino acids long. CDR3 amino acids: CRAKRANTEAFF. The DNA for the CDR3 is TGCAGGGCTAAGAGGGCGAACACTGAAGCTTTCTTT.

In its sample, this clonotype was seen many times. J is TRBJ1-3 and V is TRBV28; D is undetermined. V was clipped by 5 bases and J by 1 base, with 9 bases between them. The CDR3 loop spans 14 amino acids. From germline, CDR1 is MDHEN and CDR2 SYDVKM. CDR3 loop: CASSPTLSGNTIYF. The CDR3, as DNA: TGTGCCAGCAGTCCCACCTTATCTGGAAACACCATATATTTT.

J is TRBJ1-4 and V is TRBV12-3 or TRBV12-4; tentative D call: TRBD1 (5 bases). The CDR3 extends over 16 amino acids. Trimming removed 7 bases from V and 7 bases from J, with 22 bases in between. CDR3 in DNA: TGTGCCAGCAAAAACACGCGTGGGAGGGGTACTGAAAAACTGTTTTTT. Translated, it gives CASKNTRGRGTEKLFF.

The J gene is TRBJ2-3, the V gene TRBV28, with no clear D. The CDR3 runs 12 residues. V lost 3 bases, J lost 10 bases, and 11 bases lay in between. CDR1 and CDR2 from the germline V gene are MDHEN and SYDVKM. CDR3 region: CASSFGFNAQYF. The CDR3, as DNA: TGTGCCAGCAGTTTTGGGTTTAATGCGCAGTATTTT.